These 31 T cell receptor beta chains were all obtained from the same sample, sequenced in a study of EBV T-cell therapy then PD-1 blockade in nasopharyngeal carcinoma (dated by TCRdb to the early 2020s). The sample's treatment or condition, from its label and the paper: AdE1-LMPpoly-expanded autologous EBV-specific T-cell therapy followed by anti-PD-1 nivolumab. Libraries were made using the immunoSEQ multiplex PCR assay. Drawn from immuneACCESS, this table holds only the in-frame rearrangements with V and J called that TCRdb kept. Clones are partly lost; checked studies trace under half to an unresolved V gene and leave the rest unexplained. The sample records around 22,000 clones, over 65% of which are singletons. The ten largest clones represent 24% of the sample. Their specific antigens are unknown. The material sequenced was CD8+ T cells from blood, taken at day -245 from a patient whose treatment included autologous EBV-specific T cells and nivolumab. These receptors came from a middle-aged man with nasopharyngeal carcinoma.

V gene TRBV7-6 combines with J gene TRBJ1-4; TRBD1 agrees at 7 bases. The trim removed 1 base at V and 7 bases at J, leaving 9 bases unmatched. CDR1 and CDR2 (germline): SGHVS, FNYEAQ. This CDR3 contains 16 residues. The CDR3 is CASSLGPQGRSEKLFF. The CDR3, as DNA: TGTGCCAGCAGCTTAGGGCCACAGGGGCGAAGTGAAAAACTGTTTTTT.

V usage is TRBV4-3 and J usage is TRBJ1-1; D gene unclear. Germline CDR1 reads LGHNA; CDR2 reads YSLEER. V shed 0 bases and J shed 3 bases, with 14 bases lying between them. The CDR3 contains 16 residues. The CDR3 sequence: CASSQDKWQDHTEAFF. DNA of the CDR3: TGCGCCAGCAGCCAAGATAAGTGGCAGGACCACACTGAAGCTTTCTTT.

V usage is TRBV27 and J usage is TRBJ2-7; D remains unclear. The CDR3 has 15 residues. The germline gives CDR1 MNHEY, CDR2 SMNVEV (reference sequence). The V gene lost 3 bases and the J gene lost 0 bases, with 12 bases spanning the gap. The CDR3 reads CASSLRTLSSYEQYF. The CDR3 bases are TGTGCCAGCAGTTTGAGGACCTTGAGCTCCTACGAGCAGTACTTC.

This rearrangement joins TRBV2 to TRBJ2-7; possibly TRBD1 for D (5 bases). The V gene's germline CDR1 is SNHLY and CDR2 FYNNEI. The CDR3 is made up of 14 amino acids. Trimming cost V 3 bases and J 2 bases, with 11 bases left between them. CDR3 in amino acids: CASSDPGHPYEQYF. CDR3 nucleotides: TGTGCCAGCAGTGACCCCGGACACCCCTACGAGCAGTACTTC.

The chain has TRBV5-4 and TRBJ2-7; TRBD1 might be the D (6 bases). This CDR3 is 15 amino acids long. Germline V gives CDR1 SGHNT, CDR2 YYREEE (reference sequence). Trimming took off 4 bases at V and 2 bases at J, with 16 bases between the two ends. CDR3 DNA sequence: TGTGCCAGCAGCCCCTCGTCTTCAGGGGCCTACGAGCAGTACTTC. Amino acids: CASSPSSSGAYEQYF.

This chain joins TRBV9 and TRBJ2-3; tentative D call: TRBD2 (6 bases). Trimming shortened V by 2 bases and J by 0 bases, and 7 bases separated the two germline ends. From germline, CDR1 is SGDLS and CDR2 YYNGEE. This CDR3 comprises 14 residues. The CDR3 here is CASSVGTSTDTQYF. In DNA, the CDR3 is TGTGCCAGCAGCGTTGGGACTAGCACAGATACGCAGTATTTT.

The chain uses TRBV6-2 or TRBV6-3 and TRBJ1-5; D unresolved. There are 13 residues in the CDR3. Germline lookup yields CDR1 MNHEY and CDR2 SVGEGT. V lost 5 bases to trimming and J lost 5 bases, with 10 bases between them. DNA for the CDR3: TGTGCCAGCAGTGCCCAGGAGCATCAGCCCCAGCATTTT. Protein product: CASSAQEHQPQHF.

The chain is built from TRBV7-9 and TRBJ2-3; 8 bases line up with TRBD2. Looked up from germline, CDR1 is SEHNR and CDR2 is FQNEAQ (reference sequence). After removal of 2 bases from V and 0 bases from J, the junction contained 4 bases not matched to a gene. CDR3 length: 16 amino acids. The CDR3 sequence: CASSLTSGGSTDTQYF. The CDR3 DNA reads as TGTGCCAGCAGCTTAACCTCGGGGGGGAGCACAGATACGCAGTATTTT. Filled out from reference TRBV7-9 and TRBJ2-3, the complete variable domain reads DTGVSQNPRHKITKRGQNVTFRCDPISEHNRLYWYRQTLGQGPEFLTYFQNEAQLEKSRLLSDRFSAERPKGSFSTLEIQRTEQGDSAMYLCASSLTSGGSTDTQYFGPGTRLTVL.

The chain joins TRBV4-1 to TRBJ2-7; D is perhaps TRBD2 (5 bases). V gave up 4 bases and J gave up 5 bases, with 21 bases separating them. Germline-derived CDR1 and CDR2 are MGHRA and YSYEKL. The length of the CDR3 is 16 residues. The chain's CDR3 is CASSPSPAAQEDEQYF. As DNA, the CDR3 is TGCGCCAGCAGCCCGTCACCCGCCGCCCAGGAGGACGAGCAGTACTTC.

This rearrangement joins TRBV7-3 to TRBJ2-7; tentatively, D is TRBD2 (5 bases). Germline lookup yields CDR1 SGHTA and CDR2 FQGTGA. V was trimmed by 3 bases and J by 6 bases, leaving 12 bases between them. The CDR3 extends over 13 amino acids. CDR3 region: CASSFNAGVEQYF. The CDR3 DNA follows: TGTGCCAGCAGCTTCAACGCCGGGGTCGAGCAGTACTTC.

The V call is TRBV9, the J call TRBJ2-7, with a possible D match to TRBD2 (6 bases). From germline, CDR1 is SGDLS and CDR2 YYNGEE. V lost 0 bases and J lost 3, with 10 bases in between. There are 14 residues in the CDR3. For the CDR3, the DNA is TGTGCCAGCAGCGTAGGGACGGGGGTCTACGAGCAGTACTTC. Translation: CASSVGTGVYEQYF.

The V and J genes are TRBV2 and TRBJ2-7, with TRBD1 identical over 9 bases. Germline lookup yields CDR1 SNHLY and CDR2 FYNNEI. The CDR3 is 15 residues long. V shed 6 bases and J 2 bases; nucleotides not matched to a gene: 8. The CDR3 loop reads CASREDRGGTYEQYF. The CDR3 nucleotides are TGTGCCAGCAGAGAGGACAGGGGAGGGACCTACGAGCAGTACTTC.

The chain couples TRBV2 to TRBJ2-6; D tentatively reads TRBD1 or TRBD2 (5 bases each). Germline V gene lookup returns CDR1 SNHLY and CDR2 FYNNEI. V was cut by 9 bases and J by 0 bases, with 12 bases left in between. This CDR3 is built from 15 residues. CDR3 in amino acids: CARGDSSSGANVLTF. The CDR3 nucleotides read TGTGCCAGGGGAGACAGCAGCTCTGGGGCCAACGTCCTGACTTTC.

The V and J genes are TRBV7-9 and TRBJ1-6; 7 nucleotides line up with TRBD1. Germline V CDR1 and CDR2: SEHNR, FQNEAQ (reference sequence). This CDR3 spans 14 amino acids. Trimming took 5 bases from V and 15 from J; bases not matched to a gene: 13. As DNA, the CDR3 is TGTGCCAGCAGCCCTATAGGGGGCCCAGTGCACCTCCACTTT. It encodes CASSPIGGPVHLHF. Based on the CDR3 plus reference TRBV7-9 and TRBJ1-6, the full variable domain is DTGVSQNPRHKITKRGQNVTFRCDPISEHNRLYWYRQTLGQGPEFLTYFQNEAQLEKSRLLSDRFSAERPKGSFSTLEIQRTEQGDSAMYLCASSPIGGPVHLHFGNGTRLTVT.

The J gene is TRBJ2-7, the V gene TRBV18; 8 bases align to TRBD1. V lost 3 bases to trimming and J lost 1 base; unmatched junction nucleotides: 14. Looked up from germline, CDR1 is KGHSH and CDR2 is LQKENI. This CDR3 is 18 amino acids long. CDR3 in amino acids: CASSPTPGQETFSYEQYF. The CDR3 DNA sequence: TGTGCCAGCTCACCGACCCCGGGACAGGAGACCTTTTCCTACGAGCAGTACTTC.

The chain carries TRBV6-6 and TRBJ2-7; either TRBD1 or TRBD2 may fit D (7 bases each). The CDR3 runs 15 residues. Germline lookup yields CDR1 MNHNY and CDR2 SVGAGI (reference sequence). Between the trimmed V and J ends, which lost 6 bases and 5 bases, there was a span of 20 bases. The CDR3 here is CASSQNRPGGDEQYF. DNA for the CDR3: TGTGCCAGCAGCCAAAACCGTCCAGGGGGGGACGAGCAGTACTTC.

The genes are TRBV9 and TRBJ2-3; tentative D call: TRBD2 (6 bases). Germline values: CDR1 SGDLS, CDR2 YYNGEE. Trimming left V 0 bases short and J 4 bases short, with 15 bases between. The CDR3 sequence is 16 residues long. The CDR3: CASSVGDGGEADTQYF. CDR3 coding DNA: TGTGCCAGCAGCGTAGGGGACGGGGGTGAGGCAGATACGCAGTATTTT. The full variable domain, rest sourced from reference TRBV9 and TRBJ2-3, is DSGVTQTPKHLITATGQRVTLRCSPRSGDLSVYWYQQSLDQGLQFLIQYYNGEERAKGNILERFSAQQFPDLHSELNLSSLELGDSALYFCASSVGDGGEADTQYFGPGTRLTVL.

The CDR3 region is CASSGEGFQPQHF. The CDR3 nucleotides are TGTGCCAGCAGCGGGGAGGGGTTTCAGCCCCAGCATTTT. The chain uses TRBV9 and TRBJ1-5, with D perhaps TRBD1 (5 bases). The germline V gene has CDR1 SGDLS and CDR2 YYNGEE. CDR3 length: 13 residues. Trimming removed 3 bases at V and 6 bases at J, with 10 bases between.

V and J are TRBV6-5 and TRBJ2-7; 7 positions match TRBD2. The CDR3 length is 14 residues. Looked up from germline, CDR1 is MNHEY and CDR2 is SVGAGI. With V trimmed by 5 bases and J by 3 bases, 7 bases remained unmatched. The CDR3 coding sequence is TGTGCCAGCAGTCTCGGGGGGACTTTCTACGAGCAGTACTTC. Its protein is CASSLGGTFYEQYF.

The V and J genes are TRBV4-1 and TRBJ2-1; 8 bases map to TRBD1. V gave up 5 bases and J gave up 6 bases; unmatched junction bases: 6. The CDR3 is 14 residues long. CDR1 is MGHRA and CDR2 is YSYEKL in the germline V gene. CDR3 DNA sequence: TGCGCCAGCAGCGTCAGGGGGCGAGTCAATGAGCAGTTCTTC. It yields the protein CASSVRGRVNEQFF.

The rearrangement links TRBV29-1 to TRBJ1-2; 8 bases agree with TRBD1. V gave up 0 bases and J gave up 8 bases; unmatched junction bases: 11. This CDR3 contains 15 residues. The V gene's germline CDR1 is SQVTM and CDR2 ANQGSEA. The CDR3 sequence is CSVEDPLRTGQGYTF. The CDR3 DNA reads TGCAGCGTTGAAGATCCCCTTCGGACAGGGCAGGGCTACACCTTC.

V is TRBV2 and J is TRBJ2-7; weak D call: TRBD1 (6 bases). The length of the CDR3 is 14 residues. CDR1 is SNHLY, CDR2 FYNNEI, per germline. The ends were cut back, 5 bases at V and 4 bases at J, with 15 bases in the middle. CDR3 sequence: CASSRKQGWYEQYF. The CDR3 DNA is TGTGCCAGCAGTAGGAAACAGGGATGGTACGAGCAGTACTTC.

This chain links TRBV5-4 with TRBJ1-2; unclear D gene. CDR1 and CDR2 from the germline V gene are SGHNT and YYREEE (reference sequence). The CDR3 length is 12 residues. Trimming took off 3 bases at V and 7 bases at J, with 10 bases between the two ends. The CDR3 is CASSWIGSGYTF. CDR3 coding DNA: TGTGCCAGCAGCTGGATAGGGTCTGGCTACACCTTC.

The rearrangement links TRBV5-5 to TRBJ2-2, with a tentative D call TRBD2 (6 bases). The CDR3 has 13 residues. The germline V and J ends were trimmed by 7 bases and 6 bases, with 13 bases remaining between them. CDR1 and CDR2 (germline): SGHKS, YYEKEE (reference sequence). In nucleotides, the CDR3 is TGTGCCAGCGCCCCTTGGGGGGCCGGGGAGCTGTTTTTT. Translated, it gives CASAPWGAGELFF.

This clone was recorded only once. The rearrangement links TRBV15 to TRBJ2-1, with 8 bases fitting TRBD1. Trimming took 8 bases from V and 3 from J; bases not matched to a gene: 9. The CDR3 is 15 amino acids. Germline V CDR1 and CDR2: LNHNV, YYDKDF (reference sequence). CDR3 loop: CATSNRRGLYNEQFF. CDR3 in DNA: TGTGCCACCTCCAACCGCAGGGGGCTCTACAATGAGCAGTTCTTC. The entire variable domain, with the rest obtained from reference TRBV15 and TRBJ2-1, is as follows: DAMVIQNPRYQVTQFGKPVTLSCSQTLNHNVMYWYQQKSSQAPKLLFHYYDKDFNNEADTPDNFQSRRPNTSFCFLDIRSPGLGDTAMYLCATSNRRGLYNEQFFGPGTRLTVL.

The chain carries TRBV27 and TRBJ1-5, with D uncertain. CDR3 length: 12 residues. Trimming removed 7 bases at V and 1 base at J, with 5 bases between. The V gene's germline CDR1 is MNHEY and CDR2 SMNVEV (reference sequence). CDR3 sequence: CASKGSNQPQHF. Written as DNA, the CDR3 is TGTGCCAGCAAAGGCAGCAATCAGCCCCAGCATTTT.

The V gene is TRBV5-1, the J gene TRBJ2-7; D possibly corresponds to TRBD1 (5 bases). The V and J ends lost 5 bases and 3 bases respectively, with 12 bases between them. Germline V lookup: CDR1 SGHRS, CDR2 YFSETQ. This CDR3 is 13 amino acids long. This CDR3 is CASSYGQLYEQYF. CDR3 nucleotides: TGCGCCAGCAGTTACGGACAACTCTACGAGCAGTACTTC.

The V and J genes are TRBV6-6 and TRBJ2-1; a weak D match, TRBD2 (5 bases). The germline V gene encodes CDR1 MNHNY and CDR2 SVGAGI (reference sequence). V lost 3 bases and J 8 bases, leaving 11 bases between the germline ends. The CDR3 contains 13 residues. The CDR3 nucleotides read TGTGCCAGCAGTTATGTGGCTAGCCATGAGCAGTTCTTC. This encodes CASSYVASHEQFF.

The chain carries TRBV6-1 and TRBJ1-5, with D unresolved. Germline-derived CDR1 and CDR2 are MNHNS and SASEGT. V lost 3 bases to trimming and J lost 9 bases, with 9 bases between them. The CDR3 has 12 amino acids. In DNA form, the CDR3 reads TGTGCCAGCAGTGACCCGCCGTCGCCCCAGCATTTT. Protein: CASSDPPSPQHF.

The genes are TRBV7-9 and TRBJ1-1, with D unclear. V dropped 5 bases and J dropped 5 bases, with 18 bases sitting between them. Germline CDR1 and CDR2: SEHNR and FQNEAQ (reference sequence). The CDR3 is made up of 15 amino acids. CDR3 protein: CASSPPRVRVTEAFF. The DNA of the CDR3 is TGTGCCAGCAGCCCACCGAGGGTTCGTGTAACTGAAGCTTTCTTT.

The rearrangement links TRBV7-9 to TRBJ2-3, with 10 bases fitting TRBD2. CDR1 and CDR2 (germline): SEHNR, FQNEAQ (reference sequence). CDR3 size: 16 residues. V was pared by 7 bases and J by 1 base, with 8 bases of the junction left unmatched. CDR3 bases: TGTGCCAGCATCCTGACCGGACTAGCGGGCACAGATACGCAGTATTTT. It codes for CASILTGLAGTDTQYF.